The clone carrying this TCR beta chain was seen repeatedly, ten times or more. The data were obtained in a study of Graves' ophthalmopathy and Graves' hyperthyroidism. The V gene lost 8 bases and the J gene lost 0 bases, with 14 bases spanning the gap. Germline V gene lookup returns CDR1 LNHDA and CDR2 SQIVND (reference sequence). The CDR3 loop spans 15 amino acids. The TCR beta CDR3 regions underwent amplification from RNA transcripts. An opening RT-PCR round employed HTBI primers and preceded a second-round multiplex PCR. TCRdb re-analysed the multiplex PCR reads in MiXCR, keeping a single row per CDR3 protein. In the table there are roughly 500,000 distinct CDR3 sequences, 14% of which are singletons.

The origin of this receptor is a woman under 40 with Graves' ophthalmopathy. The sample was blood. J is TRBJ1-5 and V is TRBV19; D remains unclear. The CDR3 here is CASSKGPNSNQPQHF. CDR3 DNA: TGTGCCAGTTCAAAAGGACCAAATAGCAATCAGCCCCAGCATTTT.